This T cell receptor (beta chain) is drawn from a study of T cell repertoires in cytomegalovirus infection. On the study more broadly: Both a matching HLA type and CMV infection were indicated by public TCR beta signatures.

TCRdb reanalysed the reads using MiXCR and keeps one entry per CDR3 protein. Of 150,000 to 200,000 distinct CDR3 sequences in the sample, 15% to 20% were seen once. Germline values: CDR1 SNHLY, CDR2 FYNNEI. The length of the CDR3 is 12 residues. Trimming stripped 6 bases from V and 4 bases from J, with 7 bases between. A remark on this clonotype: Its specificity is unknown.

Study-level results: The study identified carriers of CMV plus the relevant HLA from cumulative public TCR beta family frequency. HLA-C-restricted TCR beta clonotypes specific for CMV led the ex vivo response.

V is TRBV2 and J is TRBJ1-5; D remains ambiguous. The clonotype originates from a human donor in good health (CMV status not recorded). Some clones in this sample may be carry-over from other donors' samples. Sequenced material: CD8+ T cells from PBMCs. CDR3 sequence reads: CASRKGNQPQHF. The DNA of the CDR3 is TGTGCCAGCAGGAAAGGGAATCAGCCCCAGCATTTT.